This is a list of T cell receptor beta chains from one sample in a study of shared clonotypes between healthy human individuals. The protocol was immunoSEQ multiplex PCR, while the TCRdb copy is restricted to in-frame clones and leaves out a portion. The sample holds about 2 million clones, over 85% seen once. The specimen sequenced was naive CD4+ T cells sorted from blood. The source is a man younger than 35 in good health. CDR3s leave out the opening cysteine and the closing phenylalanine or tryptophan. A row's size may be missing; if present it is once, few, many or a size class.

v_call	j_call	clone_size	cdr3_aa
TRBV7-8	TRBJ2-1	.	ASSFRSDGTATDEQF
TRBV11-2	TRBJ2-7	.	ASSLGGPYEQY
TRBV6-5	TRBJ2-7	.	ASKPTGGPYEQY
TRBV4-1	TRBJ2-5	.	ASSQDRGDYPQETQY
TRBV11-2	TRBJ2-7	.	ASSMGQGVAYEQY
TRBV18	TRBJ2-7	.	ASSPGTGPYEQY
TRBV7-9	TRBJ2-6	.	ASSHGTLEANVLT
TRBV30	TRBJ1-5	.	AWRLTGSNQPQH
TRBV5-1	TRBJ2-3	once	ASSGGPSTDTQY
TRBV6-1	TRBJ1-5	.	ASSERDRVYNQPQH
TRBV19	TRBJ1-5	.	ASRGRREPQH
TRBV6-6	TRBJ2-7	.	ASSSGAYEQY
TRBV5-4	TRBJ2-1	.	ASSLETSGSGNEQF
TRBV12-5	TRBJ1-5	.	ASGLVFREQPQH
TRBV4-1	TRBJ2-3	.	ASRLQVGEDTQY
TRBV5-1	TRBJ1-4	.	ASRPGTGVTNEKLF
TRBV2	TRBJ2-1	.	ANGREDEQF
TRBV10-3	TRBJ2-5	.	AISAGGQETQY
TRBV25-1	TRBJ1-6	.	ASRSSGTEGSPLH
TRBV5-4	TRBJ2-7	once	ASTRTSGGPAGEQY
TRBV5-4	TRBJ1-1	.	ASSPQNTEAF
TRBV5-6	TRBJ2-6	.	ASSIYLLGAGANVLT
TRBV30	TRBJ2-6	.	AWSVQVGQRTYSGANVLT
TRBV5-4	TRBJ2-5	.	ASSLGGGGLETQY
TRBV6-6	TRBJ1-3	.	ASSRDRLVGAIY
TRBV27	TRBJ2-5	.	ASSLVHQETQY
TRBV6-1	TRBJ1-2	.	ASSEGLGNYGYT
TRBV18	TRBJ2-1	.	ASSLLSTGSREQF
TRBV28	TRBJ2-4	once	ASTLHGAEVKNIQY
TRBV5-1	TRBJ1-6	.	ASSKSRDTKEGSYNSPLH
TRBV14	TRBJ2-7	.	ASSQVSSYEQY
TRBV11-2	TRBJ1-3	.	ASSSLRGRAGNTIY
TRBV7-2	TRBJ1-1	.	ASSLAPGQGNTEAF
TRBV2	TRBJ1-5	.	ASSVAGTLRLDQPQH
TRBV27	TRBJ2-7	once	ASSPSPGTGFSGEQY
TRBV7-3	TRBJ2-2	.	ASSPGLAGFTGELF
TRBV11-2	TRBJ2-5	.	ASSPGQIKETQY
TRBV30	TRBJ2-1	.	AWSVRREVWADYLNEQF
TRBV10-3	TRBJ1-5	.	AISRDRDNQPQH